This T cell receptor (beta chain) was sequenced for a study of post-analysis software for immune sequencing data. This clonotype was recorded many times. Its antigen remains unidentified. Germline is not matched at one junction end, which may reflect a read error. Libraries were made from TCR beta cDNA, and they carried unique molecular identifiers. With about 0.9 to 11 million T cells as the source, a few hundred thousand cDNA molecules resulted. MiXCR, applied by TCRdb to the PCR reads, yields one record per CDR3 protein. In the table there are about 210,000 distinct CDR3 sequences, 25% to 35% of which are singletons. General observations from the study: In patients, TRBV5-6, TRBV5-1 and TRBV20-1 belonged to four or five TRBV segments found more frequently than in controls.

Germline CDR1 SSHAT, CDR2 FNYEAQ (reference sequence). The CDR3 covers 13 residues. The sequenced material came from blood. The rearrangement joins TRBV7-7 to TRBJ2-1; the D gene is possibly TRBD1 (5 bases). This receptor was obtained from a girl aged 2-17 years with multiple sclerosis. Here the CDR3 reads CASSLTVNNEQFF. The CDR3, as DNA: TGTGCTAGCAGCTTGACAGTAAACAATGAGCAGTTCTTC.